Described below is a single T cell receptor beta chain sequence and its context. No antigen is known for it. Trimming took off 5 bases at V and 1 base at J, with 8 bases between the two ends. CDR3 length: 13 amino acids. The V gene's germline CDR1 is PRHDT and CDR2 FYEKMQ (reference sequence). This sample is part of a study of OX40 agonist ivuxolimab in advanced cancers. Across the study: Eligibility rules accepted prior anti-PD-1, anti-PD-L1 or anti-CTLA-4 therapy, and 35% to 45% had some.

Sequencing was performed with immunoSEQ multiplex PCR; in TCRdb, only in-frame clones are kept and a portion is missing. Of approximately 53,000 clones detected, around 93% appear once; the ten largest clones hold almost 25%. Overall study findings and caveats: The CD4+ and CD8+ T cells in the blood had expanded clonally by week 6 at 0.1 to 3.0 mg/kg.

This clonotype originated in an adult with an advanced solid tumor such as melanoma, head and neck, liver or kidney cancer. The chain is built from TRBV13 and TRBJ1-1, with D unclear. The sequencing used CD4+ or CD8+ T cells sorted from blood, collected in a trial of the OX40 agonist ivuxolimab. CDR3 coding DNA: TGTGCCAGCAGCACCCTGAGGAACACTGAAGCTTTCTTT. This gives the protein CASSTLRNTEAFF.